The 29 T cell receptor beta chains below all came from one sample that was sequenced in a study of T cells in localized non-small cell lung cancer. Generated by immunoSEQ multiplex PCR, the TCRdb table keeps only in-frame clones and is missing some. This sample yields tens of thousands of clones, of which about 90% are seen a single time; around 2.1% belongs to the top ten. The sample here was peripheral blood, taken before any cancer treatment. These receptors all stem from a female donor at least 60 years old with stage I lung adenocarcinoma.

As regards this clone: Its ends do not fully match the called genes, so a read error is possible. J is TRBJ1-2 and V is TRBV7-2; 7 positions agree with TRBD1. Germline V gene data show CDR1 as SGHTA and CDR2 as FQGNSA. This CDR3 has 14 residues. The CDR3 nucleotides read TGTGCCAGCAGCTTAGACAGGGGTGACTATGGCCACACCTTC. It is translated as CASSLDRGDYGHTF.

V is TRBV2 and J is TRBJ1-5, with TRBD1 matching 8 bases. Germline CDR1 reads SNHLY; CDR2 reads FYNNEI. The CDR3 has 13 residues. Trimming removed 6 bases from V and 7 bases from J; junction bases left unmatched: 5. As DNA, the CDR3 is TGTGCCAGCAGAGGACAGGGCTCCCAGCCCCAGCATTTT. Protein: CASRGQGSQPQHF.

The rearrangement links TRBV29-1 to TRBJ2-7; D ambiguous. Looked up from germline, CDR1 is SQVTM and CDR2 is ANQGSEA. CDR3 length equals 11 residues. The V gene lost 1 base and the J gene lost 5 bases, with 6 bases spanning the gap. The CDR3 protein is CSVEVGNEQYF. In nucleotides, the CDR3 is TGCAGCGTTGAAGTGGGAAACGAGCAGTACTTC.

This rearrangement joins TRBV6-1 to TRBJ1-3; no clear D gene. This CDR3 spans 16 amino acids. The V end lost 0 bases, the J end lost 0 bases, and 9 bases lay between the germline ends. CDR1 MNHNS and CDR2 SASEGT come from the germline V gene. The CDR3 sequence: CASSEAQPISGNTIYF. The DNA for the CDR3 is TGTGCCAGCAGTGAAGCGCAGCCTATCTCTGGAAACACCATATATTTT.

V is TRBV2 and J is TRBJ2-2; no firm D call. The CDR3 sequence is 15 residues long. V lost 8 bases and J lost 3, with 16 bases in between. Germline values: CDR1 SNHLY, CDR2 FYNNEI. This CDR3 reads CASGQKRPDTGELFF. For the CDR3, the DNA is TGTGCCAGCGGTCAGAAGCGCCCGGACACCGGGGAGCTGTTTTTT.

The CDR3 loop reads CASRGKTQYF. The DNA for the CDR3 is TGTGCCAGCAGGGGGAAGACCCAGTACTTC. This sequence joins TRBV11-3 and TRBJ2-5; no clear D. Germline CDR1 SGHNT, CDR2 YENEEA. V lost 6 bases and J lost 6, with 5 bases in between. The CDR3 extends over 10 amino acids.

This chain joins TRBV10-2 and TRBJ2-3; D remains ambiguous. CDR1 is WSHSY, CDR2 SAAADI, per germline. V lost 5 bases, J lost 6 bases, and 6 bases lay in between. CDR3 length: 11 residues. The CDR3, as DNA: TGCGCCAGCAGTAAGGTGGATACGCAGTATTTT. This sequence encodes CASSKVDTQYF.

V usage is TRBV12-5 and J usage is TRBJ1-1; D unresolved. Germline values: CDR1 LGHNT, CDR2 FRNRAP. CDR3 length: 15 amino acids. V was shortened by 6 bases and J by 0 bases, with 14 bases between the two germline ends. Here the CDR3 reads CASGVKKPMNTEAFF. DNA of the CDR3: TGTGCTAGTGGGGTCAAGAAACCCATGAACACTGAAGCTTTCTTT.

The gene calls are TRBV19 and TRBJ2-2; D uncertain. From germline, CDR1 is LNHDA and CDR2 SQIVND (reference sequence). V was pared by 2 bases and J by 5 bases, with 9 bases between. The CDR3 sequence is 14 residues long. The CDR3 sequence is CASSISPGTGELFF. CDR3 nucleotides: TGTGCCAGTAGTATATCCCCCGGGACCGGGGAGCTGTTTTTT.

This clone has a single count. The chain uses TRBV7-3 and TRBJ1-2; 7 positions match TRBD1. There are 15 residues in the CDR3. Per germline, CDR1 SGHTA and CDR2 FQGTGA. V lost 0 bases to trimming and J lost 2 bases; unmatched junction nucleotides: 3. CDR3 sequence: CASSLTGTENYGYTF. The CDR3 DNA follows: TGTGCCAGCAGCTTAACCGGGACAGAGAACTATGGCTACACCTTC.

This clone has just one count. The genes are TRBV25-1 and TRBJ2-7; no reliable D call. Germline V gene data show CDR1 as MGHDK and CDR2 as SYGVNS. The CDR3 is 14 amino acids. Trimming removed 3 bases at V and 3 bases at J, with 12 bases between. The CDR3 sequence is CASSEEGPFYEQYF. The CDR3 DNA reads as TGTGCCAGCAGTGAGGAAGGCCCTTTCTACGAGCAGTACTTC.

V is TRBV19 and J is TRBJ2-7; 8 positions agree with TRBD2. The germline gives CDR1 LNHDA, CDR2 SQIVND (reference sequence). This CDR3 has 15 amino acids. The ends lost 5 bases at V and 6 bases at J; junction bases unmatched: 12. CDR3 in amino acids: CASSPLGAGVGEQYF. The CDR3 DNA reads as TGTGCCAGTAGTCCCCTCGGAGCGGGGGTCGGCGAGCAGTACTTC. The full variable domain, completed using reference TRBV19 and TRBJ2-7, is DGGITQSPKYLFRKEGQNVTLSCEQNLNHDAMYWYRQDPGQGLRLIYYSQIVNDFQKGDIAEGYSVSREKKESFPLTVTSAQKNPTAFYLCASSPLGAGVGEQYFGPGTRLTVT.

This chain connects TRBV5-4 to TRBJ1-2, with TRBD1 identical over 8 bases. Looked up from germline, CDR1 is SGHNT and CDR2 is YYREEE (reference sequence). The J segment lost 2 bases and the V segment lost 2 bases, leaving 5 bases of the junction unmatched. This CDR3 has 15 residues. CDR3 sequence reads: CASSLTRGQNYGYTF. CDR3 bases: TGTGCCAGCAGCTTAACCAGGGGGCAAAACTATGGCTACACCTTC. Using reference TRBV5-4 and TRBJ1-2 for the parts outside the CDR3, the full variable domain is ETGVTQSPTHLIKTRGQQVTLRCSSQSGHNTVSWYQQALGQGPQFIFQYYREEENGRGNFPPRFSGLQFPNYSSELNVNALELDDSALYLCASSLTRGQNYGYTFGSGTRLTVV.

The chain links TRBV4-1 to TRBJ1-3; D unresolved. Germline V gene sequence: CDR1 MGHRA, CDR2 YSYEKL. This CDR3 is built from 16 residues. Trimming removed 1 base at V and 0 bases at J, with 10 bases between. As DNA, the CDR3 is TGCGCCAGCAGCCAAGCTTTCGCGGTCTCTGGAAACACCATATATTTT. Protein: CASSQAFAVSGNTIYF.

The J gene is TRBJ2-1, the V gene TRBV2, with D tentatively TRBD1 or TRBD2 (5 bases each). CDR1 is SNHLY, CDR2 FYNNEI, per germline. Trimming removed 6 bases from V and 8 bases from J, with 14 bases in between. The CDR3 runs 13 residues. The CDR3 protein is CASRPLRGHEQFF. CDR3 nucleotides: TGTGCCAGCAGACCCCTGAGGGGCCATGAGCAGTTCTTC.

The J gene is TRBJ2-7, the V gene TRBV27; D unclear. The V end was cut by 3 bases, the J end by 0 bases, with 9 bases between. This CDR3 has 14 residues. The V gene's germline CDR1 is MNHEY and CDR2 SMNVEV (reference sequence). The CDR3 DNA reads TGTGCCAGCAGTTTTACCGGATACTCCTACGAGCAGTACTTC. This gives the protein CASSFTGYSYEQYF.

The chain combines TRBV7-2 with TRBJ2-1, with 9 positions matching TRBD2. The V gene's germline CDR1 is SGHTA and CDR2 FQGNSA. This CDR3 spans 16 amino acids. Trimming removed 5 bases from V and 6 bases from J; junction bases left unmatched: 11. CDR3 in amino acids: CASSPQGAGGRNEQFF. The CDR3 nucleotides are TGTGCCAGCAGCCCTCAGGGAGCGGGGGGCCGCAATGAGCAGTTCTTC.

The V and J genes are TRBV20-1 and TRBJ2-5; D ambiguous. This CDR3 has 11 residues. V was pared by 7 bases and J by 0 bases, with 6 bases between. Germline-derived CDR1 and CDR2 are DFQATT and SNEGSKA (reference sequence). CDR3 nucleotide sequence: TGCAGTGGTCAGGACCAAGAGACCCAGTACTTC. Its protein is CSGQDQETQYF.

The chain uses TRBV6-5 and TRBJ1-4; D unresolved. V lost 5 bases, J lost 0 bases, and 7 bases lay in between. This CDR3 is 14 amino acids long. The germline V gene encodes CDR1 MNHEY and CDR2 SVGAGI. The CDR3 DNA reads TGTGCCAGCAGTAAAGATGCAACTAATGAAAAACTGTTTTTT. Encoded protein: CASSKDATNEKLFF.

This chain connects TRBV4-1 to TRBJ1-1; D is unresolved. Per the germline V gene, CDR1 is MGHRA and CDR2 is YSYEKL. V was clipped by 1 base and J by 0 bases, with 18 bases between them. The CDR3 length is 18 residues. CDR3 protein: CASSQVGAGATMNTEAFF. The CDR3 DNA is TGCGCCAGCAGCCAAGTAGGCGCAGGAGCCACCATGAACACTGAAGCTTTCTTT.

The rearrangement joins TRBV21-1 to TRBJ1-5. TRBV21-1 is described as a pseudogene. The CDR3 spans 15 residues. CDR3 in DNA: TGTGCCAGCAGTAAGGGATGGGAGGGCAGTCAGCCCCAGCATTTT. Amino acids: CASSKGWEGSQPQHF.

Turning to this clone: Different DNA sequences within this sample yield the same CDR3. The chain employs TRBV7-2 and TRBJ1-6, with 7 bases that match TRBD1. From germline, CDR1 is SGHTA and CDR2 FQGNSA. V gave up 1 base and J gave up 10 bases; unmatched junction bases: 7. The CDR3 consists of 15 residues. The CDR3 sequence: CASSLEGGQQSPLHF. The CDR3 nucleotides read TGTGCCAGCAGCTTAGAGGGGGGACAGCAATCACCCCTCCACTTT. The variable domain in full, completed from reference TRBV7-2 and TRBJ1-6, reads GAGVSQSPSNKVTEKGKDVELRCDPISGHTALYWYRQSLGQGLEFLIYFQGNSAPDKSGLPSDRFSAERTGGSVSTLTIQRTQQEDSAVYLCASSLEGGQQSPLHFGNGTRLTVT.

CDR3 DNA sequence: TGTGCCAGCAGCCAGGAGCGGGGCCGCTTCTACGAGCAGTACTTC. Its translation: CASSQERGRFYEQYF. This chain links TRBV7-2 with TRBJ2-7, with 7 bases that match TRBD2. The CDR3 sequence is 15 residues long. CDR1 and CDR2 from the germline V gene are SGHTA and FQGNSA. Unmatched junction bases numbered 10, after V lost 5 bases and J lost 3 bases.

V gene TRBV5-1 combines with J gene TRBJ2-5; 7 bases align to TRBD1. V lost 2 bases and J lost 2; bases outside the gene matches: 3. This CDR3 spans 14 amino acids. In germline, CDR1 is SGHRS, CDR2 YFSETQ. The CDR3, as DNA: TGCGCCAGCAGCTTAGGGACAGTACAAGAGACCCAGTACTTC. It translates to CASSLGTVQETQYF.

CDR3 in amino acids: CASSSAEGRGVLTTEAFF. For the CDR3, the DNA is TGTGCCAGCAGCTCAGCCGAGGGTAGGGGGGTCCTGACCACTGAAGCTTTCTTT. The V call is TRBV7-8, the J call TRBJ1-1, with D tentatively TRBD1 (6 bases). This CDR3 contains 18 residues. Germline V gene data show CDR1 as SGHVS and CDR2 as FQNEAQ. Trimming stripped 4 bases from V and 4 bases from J, with 25 bases between.

The genes are TRBV10-2 and TRBJ1-6; D perhaps matches TRBD1 (6 bases). Germline V lookup: CDR1 WSHSY, CDR2 SAAADI. Trimming stripped 0 bases from V and 5 bases from J, with 20 bases between. The CDR3 contains 19 residues. CDR3 sequence (DNA): TGCGCCAGCAGTGAGTCGAAGCTTGGGGTTGGGGGCAATAATTCACCCCTCCACTTT. It yields the protein CASSESKLGVGGNNSPLHF.

V and J are TRBV2 and TRBJ1-2; TRBD1 might be the D (5 bases). Trimming removed 6 bases at V and 2 bases at J, with 10 bases between. CDR3 length: 13 residues. Germline assignment: CDR1 SNHLY and CDR2 FYNNEI. CDR3 protein: CASRGTGNYGYTF. CDR3 DNA: TGTGCCAGCAGGGGGACGGGCAACTATGGCTACACCTTC.

This rearrangement joins TRBV29-1 to TRBJ2-7, with a possible D match to TRBD1 (6 bases). The germline CDR1 and CDR2 sequences are SQVTM and ANQGSEA. This CDR3 contains 11 residues. The V end lost 6 bases, the J end lost 5 bases, and 11 bases lay between the germline ends. CDR3 DNA: TGCAGCGTCGGTAACAGGGACGAGCAGTACTTC. It translates to CSVGNRDEQYF.

The chain recombines TRBV20-1 with TRBJ2-1; D is unclear. The CDR3 contains 11 residues. Germline lookup yields CDR1 DFQATT and CDR2 SNEGSKA (reference sequence). The V and J ends lost 1 base and 7 bases respectively, with 5 bases between them. CDR3 protein: CSARGTNEQFF. The CDR3 nucleotides are TGCAGTGCTAGAGGGACGAATGAGCAGTTCTTC.